This T cell receptor (gamma chain) was observed in a study of gamma delta lymphoproliferative disorders and STAT genes. Sequencing used genomic DNA taken from PBMCs of patients and controls. All patient samples were collected while patients were off therapy or before therapy. TCRdb reprocessed the multiplex PCR reads through CATT. The table has approximately 1,200 gamma-chain clones, less than 10% seen once; the top ten hold roughly 90%. Notes on the study in general: Low-frequency NGS calls may be less specific; leukemic clone sharing needs confirmation. Symptomatic patients' major clones used less common gene combinations than indolent patients'. Gamma repertoires grouped patients separately from controls; delta repertoires showed no separation.

This clone came up a few times. Its antigen is unknown. A far larger clone is one nucleotide away, so this likely arose from a read error. This same CDR3 is encoded by further DNA sequences in the sample. CDR3 length equals 13 residues. Germline CDR1 VTNTFY, CDR2 YDVSTARD (reference sequence). Trimming removed 3 bases from V and 8 bases from J; junction bases left unmatched: 6. The chain is built from TRGV3 and TRGJP2. Material for sequencing was blood. The clonotype originates from a human donor with gamma-delta T-cell large granular lymphocyte leukemia. CDR3 residues: CATWDRPDWIKTF. The CDR3, as DNA: TGTGCCACCTGGGACCGGCCCGATTGGATCAAGACGTTT.